This passage covers 3 T cell receptor beta chains from one sample sequenced in a study of beta chain features in type 1 diabetes. All of the isolated RNA was reverse transcribed, so expressed TCRB transcripts were sequenced. Assay: immunoSEQ multiplex PCR; the TCRdb copy retains only in-frame clones and omits some. The table lists under 450,000 clones, more than 13% of them singletons. Sequencing input: naive CD4+ T cells from blood. Receptors originate from a woman between 18 and 30 years old in good health.

This clone has just a few counts. This sequence joins TRBV30 and TRBJ1-3; 8 nucleotides align to TRBD1. CDR1 and CDR2 (germline): GTSNPN, SVGIG (reference sequence). CDR3 size: 17 residues. Trimming took 1 base from V and 0 from J; bases not matched to a gene: 8. CDR3 sequence (DNA): TGTGCCTGGAGTGCTCCCGGGACAGGCGCCTCTGGAAACACCATATATTTT. Translation gives CAWSAPGTGASGNTIYF.

This clone was seen a single time. The V call is TRBV28, the J call TRBJ2-7; D gene unclear. The CDR3 loop spans 14 amino acids. V lost 3 bases and J 6 bases, leaving 15 bases between the germline ends. The V gene's germline CDR1 is MDHEN and CDR2 SYDVKM. CDR3 loop: CASSFGLVLSEQYF. For the CDR3, the DNA is TGTGCCAGCAGTTTCGGTTTGGTACTCTCCGAGCAGTACTTC.

The V call is TRBV5-1, the J call TRBJ2-1, with 8 positions matching TRBD2. The CDR3 has 14 amino acids. V shed 6 bases and J 8 bases; nucleotides not matched to a gene: 10. Per germline, CDR1 SGHRS and CDR2 YFSETQ. The DNA of the CDR3 is TGCGCCAGCATCCTCGGACTAGCTGGCGATGAGCAGTTCTTC. Its protein is CASILGLAGDEQFF.